These T cell receptor beta chains were read from a single sample in a study of T cell responses to AZD1222 COVID-19 vaccine. Assay used: immunoSEQ multiplex PCR; TCRdb lists only in-frame clones, some missing. The table shows approximately 110,000 clones, with about 91% occurring only once. The sample consisted of peripheral blood, taken on day 0 of AZD1222 vaccination. These receptors were collected from an adult in good health. Each CDR3 is given with its conserved first and last residue. The order of the fields is clone size, D gene, J gene, V gene, CDR3 DNA, CDR3 protein. The D gene is left open where the match is weak. Clone size is shown for a subset of rows, as once, few, many or a class of expanded clone.

clone size: -
D gene: -
J gene: TRBJ2-7
V gene: TRBV5-5
CDR3 DNA: TGTGCCAGCAGCTCTGCCAGTGGGGGCGAGCAGTACTTC
CDR3 protein: CASSSASGGEQYF

clone size: -
D gene: TRBD2
J gene: TRBJ2-3
V gene: TRBV24-1
CDR3 DNA: TGTGCCACCAGTGATTTTTATCCGGGAGGAAATACGCAGTATTTT
CDR3 protein: CATSDFYPGGNTQYF

clone size: -
D gene: TRBD1
J gene: TRBJ1-4
V gene: TRBV6-6
CDR3 DNA: TGTGCCAGCAGTTTGGGGGGACAGACGAATGAAAAACTGTTTTTT
CDR3 protein: CASSLGGQTNEKLFF

clone size: -
D gene: TRBD1
J gene: TRBJ2-1
V gene: TRBV5-1
CDR3 DNA: TGCGCCAGCAGCTTGGGATCCGGGACAGGGGACAATGAGCAGTTCTTC
CDR3 protein: CASSLGSGTGDNEQFF

clone size: -
D gene: TRBD1
J gene: TRBJ1-1
V gene: TRBV12-3/TRBV12-4
CDR3 DNA: TGTGCCAGCAGCCTCTTGACAGGGGGTAGGGCTTTCTTT
CDR3 protein: CASSLLTGGRAFF

clone size: once
D gene: -
J gene: TRBJ2-1
V gene: TRBV11-3
CDR3 DNA: TGTGCCAGCAGCTTAGACTCAGACTACAATGAGCAGTTCTTC
CDR3 protein: CASSLDSDYNEQFF

clone size: -
D gene: -
J gene: TRBJ1-6
V gene: TRBV6-5
CDR3 DNA: TGTGCCAGCAGTTACTCGAAGGTACTCCGCGGACCCCTCCACTTT
CDR3 protein: CASSYSKVLRGPLHF

clone size: -
D gene: -
J gene: TRBJ1-1
V gene: TRBV28
CDR3 DNA: TGTGCCAGCACCCTTTCGGGGGGGAACACTGAAGCTTTCTTT
CDR3 protein: CASTLSGGNTEAFF

clone size: -
D gene: -
J gene: TRBJ2-3
V gene: TRBV7-2
CDR3 DNA: TGTGCCAGCAGCTTATACGGAGATACGCAGTATTTT
CDR3 protein: CASSLYGDTQYF

clone size: -
D gene: TRBD1
J gene: TRBJ1-1
V gene: TRBV16
CDR3 DNA: TGTGCCAGCAGCGGACAGGGAAACACTGAAGCTTTCTTT
CDR3 protein: CASSGQGNTEAFF

clone size: -
D gene: -
J gene: TRBJ1-4
V gene: TRBV19
CDR3 DNA: TGTGCCAGTAGTATATTGGGCAGATCAACTAATGAAAAACTGTTTTTT
CDR3 protein: CASSILGRSTNEKLFF

clone size: -
D gene: -
J gene: TRBJ1-1
V gene: TRBV5-1
CDR3 DNA: TGCGCCAGCAGCCCGTCGGCAGAAACGAACACTGAAGCTTTCTTT
CDR3 protein: CASSPSAETNTEAFF

clone size: -
D gene: -
J gene: TRBJ1-6
V gene: TRBV9
CDR3 DNA: TGTGCCAGCAGCGTAGGCAGGGGCTTTAATTCACCCCTCCACTTT
CDR3 protein: CASSVGRGFNSPLHF

clone size: -
D gene: -
J gene: TRBJ1-4
V gene: TRBV28
CDR3 DNA: TGTGCCAGCACACTCGGGGGGGCTCATAATGAAAAACTGTTTTTT
CDR3 protein: CASTLGGAHNEKLFF

clone size: -
D gene: -
J gene: TRBJ1-2
V gene: TRBV19
CDR3 DNA: TGTGCCAGTAGAATGAACCTGGGCGTCGGCTATGGCTACACCTTC
CDR3 protein: CASRMNLGVGYGYTF

clone size: once
D gene: TRBD1
J gene: TRBJ2-2
V gene: TRBV9
CDR3 DNA: TGTGCCAGCAGCTTTTCCCGGGACAGGGGATACACCGGGGAGCTGTTTTTT
CDR3 protein: CASSFSRDRGYTGELFF

clone size: -
D gene: -
J gene: TRBJ1-1
V gene: TRBV28
CDR3 DNA: TGTGCCAGCAGGGAATCGGGGAGTGGGAACACTGAAGCTTTCTTT
CDR3 protein: CASRESGSGNTEAFF

clone size: -
D gene: -
J gene: TRBJ2-3
V gene: TRBV29-1
CDR3 DNA: TGCAGCGTTGGGGACTGGGTGCGAGATACGCAGTATTTT
CDR3 protein: CSVGDWVRDTQYF

clone size: -
D gene: TRBD2
J gene: TRBJ2-5
V gene: TRBV2
CDR3 DNA: TGTGCCAGCAGTGAGCGGGGGGTAAAAGAGACCCAGTACTTC
CDR3 protein: CASSERGVKETQYF

clone size: -
D gene: -
J gene: TRBJ1-2
V gene: TRBV14
CDR3 DNA: TGTGCCAGCAGCCCAGGGGAGTTATATGGCTACACCTTC
CDR3 protein: CASSPGELYGYTF

clone size: once
D gene: -
J gene: TRBJ1-2
V gene: TRBV18
CDR3 DNA: TGTGCCAGCTCCCAGCAGGACAACTATGGCTACACCTTC
CDR3 protein: CASSQQDNYGYTF

clone size: -
D gene: -
J gene: TRBJ2-7
V gene: TRBV27
CDR3 DNA: TGTGCCAGCAGTTTGACAGCTCTTTCCTACGAGCAGTACTTC
CDR3 protein: CASSLTALSYEQYF

clone size: -
D gene: -
J gene: TRBJ2-1
V gene: TRBV20-1
CDR3 DNA: TGCAGTGCTAGTAATATTTTGCGGGAAACCTACAATGAGCAGTTCTTC
CDR3 protein: CSASNILRETYNEQFF

clone size: -
D gene: TRBD1
J gene: TRBJ2-5
V gene: TRBV7-3
CDR3 DNA: TGTGCCAGCAGCTTAGGACAGGGATTGACCCAGTACTTC
CDR3 protein: CASSLGQGLTQYF

clone size: -
D gene: -
J gene: TRBJ1-2
V gene: TRBV6-5
CDR3 DNA: TGTGCCAGCAGGGGGGACGATAACTATGGCTACACCTTC
CDR3 protein: CASRGDDNYGYTF

clone size: -
D gene: -
J gene: TRBJ1-2
V gene: TRBV28
CDR3 DNA: TGTGCCAGCAGCCGGGGAACAGGGACAAACTATGGCTACACCTTC
CDR3 protein: CASSRGTGTNYGYTF

clone size: -
D gene: TRBD1
J gene: TRBJ2-3
V gene: TRBV7-9
CDR3 DNA: TGTGCCAGCAGCCCTACTTGGGGACAGGGGGTTCTGACAGATACGCAGTATTTT
CDR3 protein: CASSPTWGQGVLTDTQYF

clone size: -
D gene: -
J gene: TRBJ1-5
V gene: TRBV6-2/TRBV6-3
CDR3 DNA: TGTGCCAGCAGTTACTCGGACTCCCGGCCCCAGCATTTT
CDR3 protein: CASSYSDSRPQHF

clone size: -
D gene: -
J gene: TRBJ1-5
V gene: TRBV9
CDR3 DNA: TGTGCCAGCAGCAGTGGACAGAACAGCAATCAGCCCCAGCATTTT
CDR3 protein: CASSSGQNSNQPQHF

clone size: -
D gene: -
J gene: TRBJ1-5
V gene: TRBV28
CDR3 DNA: TGTGCCAGCAGTCTCATGGGGAAAGCCTCACGGCAGCCCCAGCATTTT
CDR3 protein: CASSLMGKASRQPQHF

clone size: -
D gene: TRBD1
J gene: TRBJ1-1
V gene: TRBV18
CDR3 DNA: TGTGCCAGCTCACCGCTGGGACAGCAACTTGAAGCTTTCTTT
CDR3 protein: CASSPLGQQLEAFF

clone size: -
D gene: -
J gene: TRBJ2-7
V gene: TRBV4-3
CDR3 DNA: TGCGCCAGCAGCCAAGATTTTAAAGGGACCTACGAGCAGTACTTC
CDR3 protein: CASSQDFKGTYEQYF

clone size: -
D gene: -
J gene: TRBJ1-2
V gene: TRBV9
CDR3 DNA: TGTGCCAGCAGCGTAGCACTGGAGGACTATGGCTACACCTTC
CDR3 protein: CASSVALEDYGYTF

clone size: -
D gene: -
J gene: TRBJ2-1
V gene: TRBV19
CDR3 DNA: TGTGCCAGTGGCAGGGACGCCTACAATGAGCAGTTCTTC
CDR3 protein: CASGRDAYNEQFF

clone size: once
D gene: -
J gene: TRBJ2-7
V gene: TRBV25-1
CDR3 DNA: TGTGCCAGCAGGGGGGACGGCCGATACGAGCAGTACTTC
CDR3 protein: CASRGDGRYEQYF

clone size: -
D gene: -
J gene: TRBJ1-5
V gene: TRBV9
CDR3 DNA: TGTGCCAGCAGCGTCGACGGGTCTCAGCCCCAGCATTTT
CDR3 protein: CASSVDGSQPQHF

clone size: once
D gene: -
J gene: TRBJ2-5
V gene: TRBV18
CDR3 DNA: TGTGCCAGCTCACCACGGCTAGAGTCTGGAGAGACCCAGTACTTC
CDR3 protein: CASSPRLESGETQYF

clone size: -
D gene: TRBD1
J gene: TRBJ1-2
V gene: TRBV7-8
CDR3 DNA: TGTGCCAGCAGCTCGACGGACAGGGCGTCTGGCTACACCTTC
CDR3 protein: CASSSTDRASGYTF

clone size: -
D gene: TRBD1
J gene: TRBJ2-7
V gene: TRBV6-2/TRBV6-3
CDR3 DNA: TGTGCCAGCAGTTGGATACCGGGACAGAGTACCTACGAGCAGTACTTC
CDR3 protein: CASSWIPGQSTYEQYF

clone size: -
D gene: TRBD1
J gene: TRBJ2-7
V gene: TRBV7-9
CDR3 DNA: TGTGCCAGCAGGGTGGGACAGGGCGGCGAGCAGTACTTC
CDR3 protein: CASRVGQGGEQYF

clone size: -
D gene: -
J gene: TRBJ1-1
V gene: TRBV2
CDR3 DNA: TGTGCCAGCAGTGGACAGATGAACACTGAAGCTTTCTTT
CDR3 protein: CASSGQMNTEAFF

clone size: -
D gene: -
J gene: TRBJ1-5
V gene: TRBV28
CDR3 DNA: TGTGCCAGCAGTTTGGCGCAGGGTAGACAGCCCCAGCATTTT
CDR3 protein: CASSLAQGRQPQHF

clone size: -
D gene: TRBD1
J gene: TRBJ1-5
V gene: TRBV10-1
CDR3 DNA: TGCGCCAGCCGGGGACGACAGGGGGTAAATAGCAATCAGCCCCAGCATTTT
CDR3 protein: CASRGRQGVNSNQPQHF

clone size: -
D gene: -
J gene: TRBJ2-7
V gene: TRBV6-2/TRBV6-3
CDR3 DNA: TGTGCCAGCAGTTACTCAGGGTCCCAGTATGAGCAGTACTTC
CDR3 protein: CASSYSGSQYEQYF

clone size: -
D gene: -
J gene: TRBJ1-2
V gene: TRBV12-3/TRBV12-4
CDR3 DNA: TGTGCCAGCAGCGGGGGCAGAGGGGGCTACACCTTC
CDR3 protein: CASSGGRGGYTF

clone size: once
D gene: -
J gene: TRBJ1-2
V gene: TRBV9
CDR3 DNA: TGTGCCAGCAGCGTAGAACCTACGGAGAACTATGGCTACACCTTC
CDR3 protein: CASSVEPTENYGYTF